These 30 T cell receptor beta chains came from one sample sequenced in a study of cytomegalovirus exposure and HLA in healthy donors. 13 Jbeta primers and 60 Vbeta primers were used for the PCR. Using immunoSEQ multiplex PCR, the repertoire was profiled, and TCRdb retains in-frame clones only, with some absent. The sample lists more than 95,000 clones; 70% to 75% were seen once. The sequencing input was PBMCs. These receptors all stem from a man aged 35 to 55 in good health and CMV-seronegative.

This chain links TRBV7-8 with TRBJ1-1, with TRBD1 matching 9 bases. The CDR3 has 16 amino acids. Germline CDR1 SGHVS, CDR2 FQNEAQ. With V trimmed by 5 bases and J by 0 bases, 7 bases remained unmatched. CDR3 bases: TGTGCCAGCAGCCCCCAGGGACAGGGAATGAACACTGAAGCTTTCTTT. Protein product: CASSPQGQGMNTEAFF.

The rearrangement uses TRBV7-9 and TRBJ1-3, with 10 bases lining up with TRBD1. There are 19 residues in the CDR3. The junction had 13 bases not matched to a gene; V was cut back by 5 bases and J by 0 bases. CDR1 SEHNR and CDR2 FQNEAQ come from the germline V gene (reference sequence). This CDR3 is CASSPGGTGAMSSGNTIYF. In nucleotides, the CDR3 is TGTGCCAGCAGCCCCGGCGGGACAGGGGCGATGAGCTCTGGAAACACCATATATTTT.

The chain joins TRBV27 to TRBJ2-5; unclear D gene. Germline V gives CDR1 MNHEY, CDR2 SMNVEV (reference sequence). The CDR3 contains 14 residues. Trimming cost V 1 base and J 0 bases, with 6 bases left between them. The CDR3 DNA reads as TGTGCCAGCAGTTTATTGTCAGACCAAGAGACCCAGTACTTC. It translates to CASSLLSDQETQYF.

The chain links TRBV6-5 to TRBJ2-7, with D possibly matching TRBD2 (5 bases). The CDR3 length is 12 residues. Trimming took 8 bases from V and 3 from J, leaving 11 bases between them. CDR1 is MNHEY and CDR2 is SVGAGI in the germline V gene. In nucleotides, the CDR3 is TGTGCCAGCCGGGATAAGCACTACGAGCAGTACTTC. Its translation: CASRDKHYEQYF.

The rearrangement joins TRBV27 to TRBJ1-2; D is perhaps TRBD1 (5 bases). Per the germline V gene, CDR1 is MNHEY and CDR2 is SMNVEV (reference sequence). CDR3 length equals 16 residues. V lost 0 bases, J lost 7 bases, and 18 bases lay in between. CDR3 coding DNA: TGTGCCAGCAGTTTATCGGGGGGAGGGATTAAGGCTGGCTACACCTTC. Its protein is CASSLSGGGIKAGYTF.

This clone has only a few counts. The gene calls are TRBV27 and TRBJ1-5; D not certain. V was trimmed by 4 bases and J by 3 bases, leaving 7 bases between them. This CDR3 has 13 amino acids. Germline lookup yields CDR1 MNHEY and CDR2 SMNVEV (reference sequence). CDR3 bases: TGTGCCAGCAGTTCAGCGAACAATCAGCCCCAGCATTTT. Translating it yields CASSSANNQPQHF.

This clone was detected a few times. This sample includes further DNA sequences coding for the same CDR3. The chain uses TRBV4-1 and TRBJ2-2; 8 bases are a match to TRBD1. Germline-derived CDR1 and CDR2 are MGHRA and YSYEKL. The V segment lost 0 bases and the J segment 4 bases; nucleotides outside the gene matches: 1. This CDR3 has 15 amino acids. Here the CDR3 DNA reads TGCGCCAGCAGCCAAGACAGGGGGCTCACCGGGGAGCTGTTTTTT. This sequence encodes CASSQDRGLTGELFF.

Only a few counts were recorded for this clone. In DNA form, the CDR3 reads TGTGCCAGTAGTATAGGACAGGGGGCGGCGAAAACTGAAGCTTTCTTT. Amino acid sequence: CASSIGQGAAKTEAFF. The V and J genes are TRBV19 and TRBJ1-1; 10 bases fit TRBD1. V lost 1 base, J lost 5 bases, and 7 bases stayed unmatched. Germline CDR1 LNHDA, CDR2 SQIVND (reference sequence). The CDR3 spans 16 residues.

The chain uses TRBV28 and TRBJ2-3, with 7 bases matching TRBD1. In germline, CDR1 is MDHEN, CDR2 SYDVKM. CDR3 size: 16 residues. V shed 7 bases, J shed 2 bases, and the junction held 12 bases outside the gene matches. The CDR3 reads CASTENGDRTTDTQYF. In DNA, the CDR3 is TGTGCCAGCACCGAAAACGGGGACAGAACCACAGATACGCAGTATTTT.

The V gene is TRBV19, the J gene TRBJ1-4; maybe TRBD1 (5 bases). The germline V and J ends were trimmed by 7 bases and 1 base, with 13 bases remaining between them. The CDR3 runs to 15 residues. Per germline, CDR1 LNHDA and CDR2 SQIVND (reference sequence). CDR3 bases: TGTGCCAGTATGTGGGGCAAACTAACTAATGAAAAACTGTTTTTT. It codes for CASMWGKLTNEKLFF.

V usage is TRBV5-6 and J usage is TRBJ2-1; TRBD2 matches 13 bases. Trimming cost V 4 bases and J 6 bases; bases outside gene matches: 4. CDR1 and CDR2 (germline): SGHDT, YYEEEE. The CDR3 consists of 15 residues. The CDR3 loop reads CASSLGLAGVNEQFF. The CDR3 nucleotides are TGTGCCAGCAGCCTTGGACTAGCGGGAGTCAATGAGCAGTTCTTC. Supplemented by reference TRBV5-6 and TRBJ2-1, the full variable domain reads DAGVTQSPTHLIKTRGQQVTLRCSPKSGHDTVSWYQQALGQGPQFIFQYYEEEERQRGNFPDRFSGHQFPNYSSELNVNALLLGDSALYLCASSLGLAGVNEQFFGPGTRLTVL.

The gene calls are TRBV7-6 and TRBJ1-3; D uncertain. The CDR3 runs 15 residues. CDR1 is SGHVS and CDR2 is FNYEAQ in the germline V gene. Trimming left V 1 base short and J 1 base short, with 8 bases between. The CDR3 loop is CASSLEWQSGNTIYF. The CDR3 nucleotides read TGTGCCAGCAGCTTAGAATGGCAGTCTGGAAACACCATATATTTT.

V usage is TRBV13 and J usage is TRBJ2-7; 10 bases agree with TRBD2. The germline V gene encodes CDR1 PRHDT and CDR2 FYEKMQ (reference sequence). This CDR3 has 15 residues. Germline trimming cut 3 bases from V and 5 bases from J; bases unmatched to any gene: 7. Written as DNA, the CDR3 is TGTGCCAGCAGCTTCCTAGCGGGAGCGATCGACGAGCAGTACTTC. Encoded protein: CASSFLAGAIDEQYF.

The chain uses TRBV5-6 and TRBJ2-3, with 9 positions matching TRBD2. The V gene's germline CDR1 is SGHDT and CDR2 YYEEEE. The CDR3 is made up of 16 amino acids. V shed 1 base and J 3 bases; nucleotides not matched to a gene: 6. The CDR3 is CASSLSPSGITDTQYF. CDR3 in DNA: TGTGCCAGCAGCTTGTCCCCTAGCGGGATAACAGATACGCAGTATTTT.

The chain joins TRBV27 to TRBJ1-2; 8 bases fit TRBD1. The germline gives CDR1 MNHEY, CDR2 SMNVEV (reference sequence). This CDR3 comprises 14 residues. V shed 4 bases, J shed 2 bases, and the junction held 3 bases outside the gene matches. The CDR3 is CASSSTGANYGYTF. The CDR3 nucleotides read TGTGCCAGCAGTTCGACAGGGGCAAACTATGGCTACACCTTC.

The chain is built from TRBV2 and TRBJ1-5; 7 nucleotides align to TRBD1. J was trimmed by 0 bases and V by 4 bases; bases with no gene match: 6. The CDR3 length is 16 residues. CDR1 is SNHLY, CDR2 FYNNEI, per germline. The chain's CDR3 is CASSGGGGVSNQPQHF. CDR3 nucleotide sequence: TGTGCCAGCAGTGGAGGAGGGGGCGTTAGCAATCAGCCCCAGCATTTT.

The V call is TRBV5-4, the J call TRBJ2-5; D call uncertain. Germline values: CDR1 SGHNT, CDR2 YYREEE (reference sequence). The V end was cut by 3 bases, the J end by 0 bases, with 12 bases between. The CDR3 runs 15 residues. The CDR3 DNA follows: TGTGCCAGCAGCTCGACAAATCCCTACCAAGAGACCCAGTACTTC. Residues: CASSSTNPYQETQYF. Full variable domain (missing parts from reference TRBV5-4 and TRBJ2-5): ETGVTQSPTHLIKTRGQQVTLRCSSQSGHNTVSWYQQALGQGPQFIFQYYREEENGRGNFPPRFSGLQFPNYSSELNVNALELDDSALYLCASSSTNPYQETQYFGPGTRLLVL.

The sample holds a few counts of this clone. The V and J genes are TRBV7-2 and TRBJ2-1, with 11 positions matching TRBD2. J lost 3 bases, V lost 5 bases, and 3 bases had no gene match. Looked up from germline, CDR1 is SGHTA and CDR2 is FQGNSA. The CDR3 runs 15 residues. The CDR3 nucleotides are TGTGCCAGCAGCCGTACTAGCGGGGGCTACAATGAGCAGTTCTTC. Translating it yields CASSRTSGGYNEQFF.

About this clone itself: Other DNA sequences in the sample encode the same CDR3. The rearrangement uses TRBV11-1 and TRBJ1-1; the D is unclear. CDR3 length: 15 residues. V shed 0 bases and J shed 0 bases, with 8 bases lying between them. CDR1 and CDR2 (germline): SGHAT, FQDESV (reference sequence). CDR3 in DNA: TGTGCCAGCAGCTTAGCACAATTTATGAACACTGAAGCTTTCTTT. Translating it yields CASSLAQFMNTEAFF.

The V and J genes are TRBV6-6 and TRBJ1-1; 8 bases are shared with TRBD1. This CDR3 comprises 15 residues. V lost 5 bases and J lost 1; bases outside the gene matches: 6. In germline, CDR1 is MNHNY, CDR2 SVGAGI (reference sequence). The DNA of the CDR3 is TGTGCCAGCAGTCCCTTACAGGGGGGGAACACTGAAGCTTTCTTT. Translation: CASSPLQGGNTEAFF.

This sequence joins TRBV15 and TRBJ2-7; D is undetermined. V dropped 3 bases and J dropped 1 base, with 13 bases sitting between them. This CDR3 has 15 residues. CDR1 and CDR2 (germline): LNHNV, YYDKDF (reference sequence). The CDR3 sequence is CATSSPSSTSYEQYF. CDR3 in DNA: TGTGCCACCAGCAGCCCCTCTAGTACGTCCTACGAGCAGTACTTC.

This clone was observed a single time. The chain recombines TRBV6-1 with TRBJ2-5; D is perhaps TRBD1 (5 bases). Deletions cut 1 base from V and 3 bases from J, with 15 bases between. Germline CDR1 MNHNS, CDR2 SASEGT. The CDR3 has 16 residues. The CDR3 DNA reads TGTGCCAGCAGTGAAGGAGGAGCATGGACAAAAGAGACCCAGTACTTC. Residues: CASSEGGAWTKETQYF.

V usage is TRBV27 and J usage is TRBJ2-7, with 8 positions matching TRBD2. V was clipped by 2 bases and J by 6 bases; unmatched bases: 6. Germline CDR1 is MNHEY and CDR2 is SMNVEV (reference sequence). The CDR3 length is 14 residues. The CDR3 loop reads CASSLGGGRGEQYF. The CDR3 bases are TGTGCCAGCAGTTTAGGCGGGGGGCGAGGCGAGCAGTACTTC.

This clone was found a few times. This chain connects TRBV12-5 to TRBJ2-7, with TRBD1 matching over 8 bases. The CDR3 runs 11 residues. V was clipped by 5 bases and J by 9 bases; unmatched bases: 3. Germline values: CDR1 LGHNT, CDR2 FRNRAP. CDR3 sequence: CASGPGTGQYF. As DNA, the CDR3 is TGTGCTAGTGGTCCCGGGACAGGGCAGTACTTC. Drawing the rest from reference TRBV12-5 and TRBJ2-7, the complete variable domain is DARVTQTPRHKVTEMGQEVTMRCQPILGHNTVFWYRQTMMQGLELLAYFRNRAPLDDSGMPKDRFSAEMPDATLATLKIQPSEPRDSAVYFCASGPGTGQYFGPGTRLTVT.

This clone has a handful of counts. This chain joins TRBV7-3 and TRBJ1-5; D is ambiguous. Germline assignment: CDR1 SGHTA and CDR2 FQGTGA. The CDR3 runs 14 residues. Trimming shortened V by 5 bases and J by 6 bases, and 14 bases separated the two germline ends. The CDR3 is CASSPGGAGQPQHF. CDR3 bases: TGTGCCAGCAGCCCTGGTGGAGCGGGTCAGCCCCAGCATTTT.

The chain has TRBV6-4 and TRBJ1-1; weak D call: TRBD1 (5 bases). The length of the CDR3 is 15 residues. Deletions cut 8 bases from V and 8 bases from J, with 24 bases between. From germline, CDR1 is MRHNA and CDR2 SNTAGT. In DNA form, the CDR3 reads TGTGCCAGCCGTAATTACGGAGGGGCCGGTTTGGAAGCTTTCTTT. This encodes CASRNYGGAGLEAFF.

This sequence joins TRBV13 and TRBJ2-5, with D perhaps TRBD1 (5 bases). Trimming took 1 base from V and 1 from J, leaving 7 bases between them. This CDR3 has 14 residues. Germline CDR1 is PRHDT and CDR2 is FYEKMQ (reference sequence). CDR3 in DNA: TGTGCCAGCAGCTTAGACCAGGGCCAAGAGACCCAGTACTTC. It yields the protein CASSLDQGQETQYF.

This clone was seen a handful of times. V and J are TRBV27 and TRBJ2-7, with 11 bases identical to TRBD1. The CDR3 has 17 residues. The germline V gene has CDR1 MNHEY and CDR2 SMNVEV (reference sequence). J lost 4 bases, V lost 5 bases, and 13 bases had no gene match. CDR3 sequence: CASSPGQGATGTYEQYF. CDR3 coding DNA: TGTGCCAGCAGTCCCGGACAGGGGGCGACCGGTACGTACGAGCAGTACTTC.

J is TRBJ1-5 and V is TRBV5-6; no firm D call. The CDR3 extends over 16 amino acids. The germline CDR1 and CDR2 sequences are SGHDT and YYEEEE. Trimming stripped 3 bases from V and 3 bases from J, with 16 bases between. In DNA form, the CDR3 reads TGTGCCAGCAGCTCCGGGGAAGGCATCTACAATCAGCCCCAGCATTTT. Protein sequence: CASSSGEGIYNQPQHF.

The DNA for the CDR3 is TGCGCCAGCAGCTTGGTCTTCGAGGGGACAGGCTCGCGGGAGCAGTACTTC. Protein product: CASSLVFEGTGSREQYF. The chain joins TRBV5-1 to TRBJ2-7, with TRBD1 identical over 8 bases. The CDR3 runs to 17 residues. CDR1 SGHRS and CDR2 YFSETQ come from the germline V gene. V was pared by 0 bases and J by 7 bases, with 15 bases of the junction left unmatched.